Listed below are T cell receptor beta chains from one sample, sequenced in a study of T cell repertoires in cytomegalovirus infection. TCRdb re-analysed the reads in MiXCR, keeping a single row per CDR3 protein. In the table there are around 530,000 distinct CDR3 sequences, around 27% of which are singletons. Sequenced material: PBMCs. Receptors were obtained from a human donor in good health (CMV status not recorded). Some clones in this sample may be carry-over from other donors' samples. CDR3s include the opening cysteine and the closing phenylalanine or tryptophan. The order of the fields is V gene, clone size, D gene, J gene, CDR3 DNA, CDR3 protein. A D gene is named only where the DNA matches it firmly. The listing skips clone size in some rows; elsewhere it reads once, few, many or a size class.

TRBV7-2,NA,NA,TRBJ1-3,TGTGCCAGCAGGTCCGGGGGCACATCTGGAAACACCATATATTTT,CASRSGGTSGNTIYF
TRBV5-4,NA,TRBD1,TRBJ1-4,TGTGCCAGCAGTCGGGGAGGACAGGGAGATGAAAAACTGTTTTTT,CASSRGGQGDEKLFF
TRBV29-1,few,TRBD2,TRBJ2-4,TGCAGCGTGCCGGGACTAGCGGGAGGGGAAGCCAAAAACATTCAGTACTTC,CSVPGLAGGEAKNIQYF
TRBV28,once,NA,TRBJ2-7,TGTGCCAGCAGGGGAGGGGCAGGGGGCGTATACGAGCAGTACTTC,CASRGGAGGVYEQYF
TRBV9,NA,NA,TRBJ2-1,TGTGCCAGCACCAGGGACTCCCTCTCCTACAATGAGCAGTTCTTC,CASTRDSLSYNEQFF
TRBV7-7,many,NA,TRBJ2-2,TGTGCTAGCAGCTTAGCAACCCTATCCCAGAAAACCGGGGAGCTGTTTTTT,CASSLATLSQKTGELFF
TRBV11-3,few,NA,TRBJ2-7,TGTGCCAGCAGCTCCTGGTTCGGGGACTCCTACGAGCAGTACTTC,CASSSWFGDSYEQYF
TRBV7-2,many,NA,TRBJ2-3,TGTGCCAGCAGTTTTTCGGGACTCTACATCCCAGATACGCAGTATTTT,CASSFSGLYIPDTQYF
TRBV4-3,few,NA,TRBJ1-1,TGCGCCAGCAGCCAAGTAAGGGGGATGAACACTGAAGCTTTCTTT,CASSQVRGMNTEAFF
TRBV19,many,NA,TRBJ1-1,TGTGCCACGGGACTGTTGAACACTGAAGCTTTCTTT,CATGLLNTEAFF
TRBV6-6,few,TRBD1,TRBJ1-6,TGTGCCAGCAGCCCCGGGGACAGCGAGAATTCACCCCTCCACTTT,CASSPGDSENSPLHF
TRBV7-2,NA,TRBD2,TRBJ2-3,TGTGCCAGCAGGCTAGCGGGAGGGCCTCATACGCAGTATTTT,CASRLAGGPHTQYF
TRBV12-5,NA,NA,TRBJ1-1,TGTGCTAGTGGTTTGGTACCGGGAGCGAACACTGAAGCTTTCTTT,CASGLVPGANTEAFF
TRBV11-2,NA,NA,TRBJ2-1,TGTGCCAGCAGCACCAGAATTACCTACAATGAGCAGTTCTTC,CASSTRITYNEQFF
TRBV7-8,many,NA,TRBJ1-3,TGTGCCAGCAGCGACCAGGGATTCGTTACTGGAAACACCATATATTTT,CASSDQGFVTGNTIYF
TRBV30,NA,TRBD1,TRBJ2-5,TGTGCCTGGAGCGACAGGGCCGGAGGGACCCAGTACTTC,CAWSDRAGGTQYF
TRBV24-1,few,NA,TRBJ1-3,TGTGCCACCAGCGAGAGCTCTGGAAACACCATATATTTT,CATSESSGNTIYF
TRBV20-1,NA,TRBD2,TRBJ2-5,TGCAGTGCTATAGCGGGAGGCTCCCAAGAGACCCAGTACTTC,CSAIAGGSQETQYF
TRBV7-6,NA,TRBD1,TRBJ1-2,TGTGCCAGCAGCCTACCGGGACAGGGAAGTGGCTACACCTTC,CASSLPGQGSGYTF
TRBV15,NA,NA,TRBJ2-3,TGTGCCACCAGCAGAGGGCAGGGGACAGATACGCAGTATTTT,CATSRGQGTDTQYF
TRBV15,NA,TRBD1,TRBJ1-1,TGTGCCACCAGTAGGACAGGCTGGGGTCTGGACACTGAAGCTTTCTTT,CATSRTGWGLDTEAFF
TRBV6-2/TRBV6-3,few,TRBD2,TRBJ2-5,TGTGCCAGCAGTTACCCCGGGACTACCGCGGCCCAGTACTTC,CASSYPGTTAAQYF
TRBV5-6,few,NA,TRBJ1-2,TGTGCCAGCAGCTTTATCGGGCGGGCTGGCTACACCTTC,CASSFIGRAGYTF
TRBV7-8,NA,TRBD2,TRBJ2-5,TGTGCCAGCAGCCCCCCGGGGGGGGATCCGGAGACCCAGTACTTC,CASSPPGGDPETQYF
TRBV7-4,few,NA,TRBJ1-4,TGTGCCAGCAGCCAACTCGTCATCCCGGACCGGGAAAAACTGTTTTTT,CASSQLVIPDREKLFF
TRBV28,NA,TRBD1,TRBJ1-2,TGTGCCAGCAGTGTCCCGGGACAGGGTCGCGGCTATGGCTACACCTTC,CASSVPGQGRGYGYTF
TRBV18,NA,NA,TRBJ2-1,TGTGCCAGCTCCATCAGCGGAGGTGAGCAGTTCTTC,CASSISGGEQFF
TRBV6-6,NA,TRBD1,TRBJ2-5,TGTGCCAGCAGGGACGGACAGGGTGGGCAAGAGACCCAGTACTTC,CASRDGQGGQETQYF
TRBV12-3/TRBV12-4,NA,TRBD2,TRBJ2-3,TGTGCCAGCAGTCTCTCCGGGACTAGCGGGAGTTCGGGGTATTTT,CASSLSGTSGSSGYF
TRBV12-3/TRBV12-4,few,TRBD1,TRBJ2-5,TGTGCCAGCAGGCCGACCGGGACAGGGGAGACCCAGTACTTC,CASRPTGTGETQYF
TRBV12-3/TRBV12-4,many,NA,TRBJ1-5,TGTGCCAGCAGCTTAAGAGGGCAGCCCCAGCATTTT,CASSLRGQPQHF
TRBV7-7,few,TRBD2,TRBJ2-1,TGTGCTAGCAGCTTAGTGCCGGGACTAGCGGACAGAAACAATGAGCAGTTCTTC,CASSLVPGLADRNNEQFF
TRBV27,few,NA,TRBJ2-2,TGTGCCAGCAGTTTTCATACAGGGATGAGCACCGGGGAGCTGTTTTTT,CASSFHTGMSTGELFF
TRBV27,few,NA,TRBJ1-1,TGTGCCAGCATTGGACAGCGCACTGAAGCTTTCTTT,CASIGQRTEAFF
TRBV20-1,NA,NA,TRBJ2-7,TGCAGTGCTAAAGGGGATGGGTTTGACGAGCAGTACTTC,CSAKGDGFDEQYF
TRBV7-2,few,NA,TRBJ1-2,TGTGCCAGCAGTCCCCATCTGGGGCCCCCTAACTATGGCTACACCTTC,CASSPHLGPPNYGYTF
TRBV28,NA,NA,TRBJ2-5,TGTGCCAGCAGTTTTCGTTTTGGGGCCGATTGGACCCAGTACTTC,CASSFRFGADWTQYF
TRBV15,few,NA,TRBJ1-1,TGTGCCACCAGCAGAGACCTGAACACTGAAGCTTTCTTT,CATSRDLNTEAFF
TRBV7-9,NA,TRBD2,TRBJ2-5,TGTGCCAGCAGCTCAGGAAGCGGGAGGGGAGAGACCCAGTACTTC,CASSSGSGRGETQYF
TRBV20-1,few,TRBD1,TRBJ1-1,TGCAGTGCTAAACAGGGGGCCTACACTGAAGCTTTCTTT,CSAKQGAYTEAFF
TRBV7-2,many,TRBD1,TRBJ2-3,TGTGCCAGCAGACGGGACAGCCACACATATACGCAGTATTTT,CASRRDSHTYTQYF
TRBV5-4,few,NA,TRBJ2-1,TGTGCCAGCAGCCCCGCACCCCACAATGAGCAGTTCTTC,CASSPAPHNEQFF
TRBV19,NA,TRBD1,TRBJ1-2,TGTGCCAGTAGTTCGGACAGGGCTATCTATGGCTACACCTTC,CASSSDRAIYGYTF
TRBV18,NA,TRBD2,TRBJ2-5,TGTGCCAGCTCACCACCGGCGGGAGGGATCCAAGAGACCCAGTACTTC,CASSPPAGGIQETQYF
TRBV6-5,NA,NA,TRBJ1-1,TGTGCCAGCAGTTACGGGATAAACACTGAAGCTTTCTTT,CASSYGINTEAFF
TRBV7-6,few,TRBD2,TRBJ2-5,TGTGCCAGCAGCTTAGAAGCGGGAGGGACCCAGTACTTC,CASSLEAGGTQYF
TRBV7-6,few,NA,TRBJ1-5,TGTGCCAGCGGAGAAGGGGGTGCTAGCAATCAGCCCCAGCATTTT,CASGEGGASNQPQHF